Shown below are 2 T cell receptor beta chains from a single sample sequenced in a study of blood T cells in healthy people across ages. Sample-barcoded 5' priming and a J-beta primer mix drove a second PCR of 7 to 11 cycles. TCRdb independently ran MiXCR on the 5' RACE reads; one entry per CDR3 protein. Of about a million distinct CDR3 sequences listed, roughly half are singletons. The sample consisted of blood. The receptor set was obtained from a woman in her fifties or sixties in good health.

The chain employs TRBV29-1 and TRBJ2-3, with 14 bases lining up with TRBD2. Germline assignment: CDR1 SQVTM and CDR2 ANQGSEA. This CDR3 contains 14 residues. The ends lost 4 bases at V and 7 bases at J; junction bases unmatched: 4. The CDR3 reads CSVVRTSGRNTQYF. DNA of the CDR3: TGCAGCGTTGTTAGGACTAGCGGGAGGAATACGCAGTATTTT.

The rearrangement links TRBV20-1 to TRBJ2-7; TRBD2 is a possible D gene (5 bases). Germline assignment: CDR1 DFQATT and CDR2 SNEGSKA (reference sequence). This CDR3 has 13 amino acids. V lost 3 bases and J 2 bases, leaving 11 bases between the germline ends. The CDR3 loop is CSARAGGTYEQYF. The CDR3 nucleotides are TGCAGTGCTAGGGCGGGTGGCACCTACGAGCAGTACTTC.